This T cell receptor beta chain was sequenced during a study of T cells after yellow fever vaccination. Study-wide context: With SMART-Seq v4 Ultra Low Input, the fractions containing low cell numbers were prepared.

Researchers made TCR cDNA using 5'RACE template switching, and this step added a universal primer site and UMIs. TCRdb used MiXCR to reprocess the 5' RACE reads, holding one entry per CDR3 protein. Of more than 65,000 distinct CDR3 sequences listed, about an eighth were seen once; the top ten hold approximately 23%. V was pared by 1 base and J by 2 bases, with 6 bases of the junction left unmatched. The CDR3 extends over 16 amino acids. Germline values: CDR1 LGHNA, CDR2 YSLEER. Study outcomes and limitations: The secondary response peaked faster, at day 5 versus 15, but was weaker. Most primary-vaccination clones recurred post-booster (roughly 97% CD4, just over 85% CD8).

This clonotype was sampled from a man aged 18 to 29 who received the YFV17D yellow fever vaccine. This rearrangement joins TRBV4-3 to TRBJ2-5; 8 bases agree with TRBD2. The specimen comprised CD8+ T cells not binding an NS4B(214-222) dextramer, sorted from PBMCs, sampled less than 25 days after the first yellow fever vaccination. CDR3 sequence (DNA): TGCGCCAGCAGCCAAGGTCCGGGGGGGCTTCAAGAGACCCAGTACTTC. Amino acids: CASSQGPGGLQETQYF.